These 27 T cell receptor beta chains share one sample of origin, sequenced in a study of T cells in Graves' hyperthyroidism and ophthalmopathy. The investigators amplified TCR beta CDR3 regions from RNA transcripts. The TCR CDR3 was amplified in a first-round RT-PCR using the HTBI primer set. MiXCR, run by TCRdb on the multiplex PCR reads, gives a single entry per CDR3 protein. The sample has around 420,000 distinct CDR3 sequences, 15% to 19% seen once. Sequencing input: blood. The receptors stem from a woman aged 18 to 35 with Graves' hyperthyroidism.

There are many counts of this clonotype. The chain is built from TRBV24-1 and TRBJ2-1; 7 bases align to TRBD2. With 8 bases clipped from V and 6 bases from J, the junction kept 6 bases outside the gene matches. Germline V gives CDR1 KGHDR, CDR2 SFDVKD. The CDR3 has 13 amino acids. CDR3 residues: CATTSGAFNEQFF. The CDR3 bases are TGTGCCACCACCAGCGGGGCCTTCAATGAGCAGTTCTTC.

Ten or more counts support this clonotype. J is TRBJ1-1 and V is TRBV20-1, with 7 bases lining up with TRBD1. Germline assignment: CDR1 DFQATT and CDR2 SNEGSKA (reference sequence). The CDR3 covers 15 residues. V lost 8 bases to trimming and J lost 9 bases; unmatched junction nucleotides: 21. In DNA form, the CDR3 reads TGCAGTCCCTCCTCGGGAGGGGGCCTCACTAAAAAAGCTTTCTTT. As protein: CSPSSGGGLTKKAFF.

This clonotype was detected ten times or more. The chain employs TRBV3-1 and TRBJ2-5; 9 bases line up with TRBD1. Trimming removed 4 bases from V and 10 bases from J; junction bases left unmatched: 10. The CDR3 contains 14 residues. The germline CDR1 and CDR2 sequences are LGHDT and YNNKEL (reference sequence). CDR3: CASSLGQGSFLQYF. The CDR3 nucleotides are TGTGCCAGCAGCCTGGGACAGGGCTCGTTTCTCCAGTACTTC.

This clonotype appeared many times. The CDR3 sequence: CAISDQGEERPYNEQFF. The DNA for the CDR3 is TGTGCCATCAGTGACCAGGGAGAGGAGCGACCCTACAATGAGCAGTTCTTC. The V and J genes are TRBV10-3 and TRBJ2-1; D might be TRBD1 or TRBD2, each matching 5 bases. The CDR3 has 17 amino acids. V was cut by 3 bases and J by 2 bases, with 17 bases left in between. Germline CDR1 ENHRY, CDR2 SYGVKD.

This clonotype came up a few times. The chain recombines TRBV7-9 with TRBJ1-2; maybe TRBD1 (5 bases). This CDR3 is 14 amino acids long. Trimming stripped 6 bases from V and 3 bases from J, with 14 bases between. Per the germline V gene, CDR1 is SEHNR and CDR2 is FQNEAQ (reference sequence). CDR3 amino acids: CASSIGLGDYGYTF. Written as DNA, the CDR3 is TGTGCCAGCAGTATAGGACTGGGGGACTATGGCTACACCTTC.

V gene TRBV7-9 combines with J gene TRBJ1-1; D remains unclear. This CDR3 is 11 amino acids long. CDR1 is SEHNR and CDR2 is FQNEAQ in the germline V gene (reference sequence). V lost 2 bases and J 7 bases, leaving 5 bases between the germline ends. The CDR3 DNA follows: TGTGCCAGCAGCTTACGGTTTGAAGCTTTCTTT. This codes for CASSLRFEAFF.

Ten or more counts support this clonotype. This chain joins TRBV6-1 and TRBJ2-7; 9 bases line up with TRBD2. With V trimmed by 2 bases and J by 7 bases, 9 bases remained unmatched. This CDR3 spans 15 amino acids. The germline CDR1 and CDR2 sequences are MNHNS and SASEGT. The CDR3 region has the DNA TGTGCCAGCAGTGAAAGCGCGGGGGGGCGCCGGGAGCAGTACTTC. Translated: CASSESAGGRREQYF.

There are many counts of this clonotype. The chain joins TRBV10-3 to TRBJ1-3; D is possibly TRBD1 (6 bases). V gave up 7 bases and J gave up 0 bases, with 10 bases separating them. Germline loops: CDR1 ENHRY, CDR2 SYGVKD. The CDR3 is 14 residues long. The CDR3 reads CAINRDTSGNTIYF. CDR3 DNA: TGTGCCATCAACAGGGATACCTCTGGAAACACCATATATTTT.

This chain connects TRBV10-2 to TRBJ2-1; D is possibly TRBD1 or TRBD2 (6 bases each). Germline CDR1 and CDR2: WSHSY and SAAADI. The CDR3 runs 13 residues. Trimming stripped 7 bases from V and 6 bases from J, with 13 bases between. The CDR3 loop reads CASKGGFLNEQFF. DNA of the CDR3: TGCGCCAGCAAGGGGGGCTTCCTCAATGAGCAGTTCTTC.

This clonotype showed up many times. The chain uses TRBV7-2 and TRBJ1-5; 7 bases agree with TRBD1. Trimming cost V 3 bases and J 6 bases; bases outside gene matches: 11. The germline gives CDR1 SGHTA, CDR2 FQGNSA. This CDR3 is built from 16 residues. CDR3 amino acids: CASSFDRATAGQPQHF. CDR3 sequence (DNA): TGTGCCAGCAGCTTCGACAGGGCCACGGCGGGTCAGCCCCAGCATTTT.

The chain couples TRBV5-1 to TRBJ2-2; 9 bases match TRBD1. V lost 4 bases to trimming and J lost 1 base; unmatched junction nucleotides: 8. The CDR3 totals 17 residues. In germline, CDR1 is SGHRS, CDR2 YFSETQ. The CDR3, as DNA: TGCGCCAGCAGCCTCCTAATGACAGGGGGGAACACCGGGGAGCTGTTTTTT. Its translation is CASSLLMTGGNTGELFF. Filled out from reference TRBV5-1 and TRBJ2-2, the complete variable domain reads KAGVTQTPRYLIKTRGQQVTLSCSPISGHRSVSWYQQTPGQGLQFLFEYFSETQRNKGNFPGRFSGRQFSNSRSEMNVSTLELGDSALYLCASSLLMTGGNTGELFFGEGSRLTVL.

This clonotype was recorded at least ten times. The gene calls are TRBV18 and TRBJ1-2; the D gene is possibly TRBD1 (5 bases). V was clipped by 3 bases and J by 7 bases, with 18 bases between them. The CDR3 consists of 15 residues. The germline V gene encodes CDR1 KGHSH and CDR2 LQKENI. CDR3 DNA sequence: TGTGCCAGCTCACCGCTTGACCTAGACAGTATTGGCTACACCTTC. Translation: CASSPLDLDSIGYTF.

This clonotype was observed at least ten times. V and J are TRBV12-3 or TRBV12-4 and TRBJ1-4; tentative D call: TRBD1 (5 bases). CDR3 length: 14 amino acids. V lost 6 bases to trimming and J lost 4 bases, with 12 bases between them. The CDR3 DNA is TGTGCCAGCAGAGGAGGACAAAGTAATGAAAAACTGTTTTTT. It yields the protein CASRGGQSNEKLFF.

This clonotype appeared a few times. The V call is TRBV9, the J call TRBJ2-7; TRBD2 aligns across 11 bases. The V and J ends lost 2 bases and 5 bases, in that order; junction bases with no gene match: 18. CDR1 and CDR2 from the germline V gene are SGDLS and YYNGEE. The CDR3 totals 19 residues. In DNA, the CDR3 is TGTGCCAGCAGCGTTGATTCGGGGGGAAGACTAGCGGGAAGGAACGAGCAGTACTTC. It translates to CASSVDSGGRLAGRNEQYF.

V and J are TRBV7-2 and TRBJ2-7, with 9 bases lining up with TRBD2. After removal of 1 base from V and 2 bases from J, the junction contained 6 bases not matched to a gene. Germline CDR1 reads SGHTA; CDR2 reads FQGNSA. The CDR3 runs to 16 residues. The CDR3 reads CASSLVGTSYTYEQYF. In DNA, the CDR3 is TGTGCCAGCAGCTTAGTAGGGACTAGCTACACCTACGAGCAGTACTTC.

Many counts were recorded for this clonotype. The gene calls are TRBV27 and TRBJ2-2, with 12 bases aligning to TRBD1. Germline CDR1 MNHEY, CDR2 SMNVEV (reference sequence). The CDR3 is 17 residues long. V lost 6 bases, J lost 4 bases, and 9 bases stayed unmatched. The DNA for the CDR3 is TGTGCCAGCAGACCCTACGGGACAGGGGGCTTCACCGGGGAGCTGTTTTTT. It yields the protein CASRPYGTGGFTGELFF.

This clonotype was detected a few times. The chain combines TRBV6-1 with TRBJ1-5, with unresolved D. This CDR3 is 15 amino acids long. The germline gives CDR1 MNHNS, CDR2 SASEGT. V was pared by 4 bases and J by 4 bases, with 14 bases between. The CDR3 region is CASSAGRIGNQPQHF. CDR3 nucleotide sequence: TGTGCCAGCAGTGCAGGCAGGATAGGAAATCAGCCCCAGCATTTT.

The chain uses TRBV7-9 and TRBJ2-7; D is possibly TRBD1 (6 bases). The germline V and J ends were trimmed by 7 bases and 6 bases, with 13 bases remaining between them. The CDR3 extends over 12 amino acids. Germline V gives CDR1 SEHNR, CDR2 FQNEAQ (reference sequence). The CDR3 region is CASNQGTGEQYF. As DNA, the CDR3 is TGTGCCAGCAACCAGGGGACCGGCGAGCAGTACTTC.

CDR3 protein: CASSLVLAGGRAQYF. The CDR3 nucleotides read TGTGCCAGCAGCTTAGTCCTAGCGGGGGGAAGGGCGCAGTATTTT. V usage is TRBV7-8 and J usage is TRBJ2-3; TRBD2 agrees at 11 bases. V shed 1 base, J shed 10 bases, and the junction held 7 bases outside the gene matches. The CDR3 runs 15 residues. Germline CDR1 is SGHVS and CDR2 is FQNEAQ.

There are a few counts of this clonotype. CDR3 in amino acids: CASSPAKNQPQHF. As DNA, the CDR3 is TGTGCCAGCAGCCCAGCCAAAAACCAGCCCCAGCATTTT. The V gene is TRBV12-3 or TRBV12-4, the J gene TRBJ1-5; the D is unclear. V was pared by 6 bases and J by 7 bases, with 13 bases between. This CDR3 spans 13 amino acids.

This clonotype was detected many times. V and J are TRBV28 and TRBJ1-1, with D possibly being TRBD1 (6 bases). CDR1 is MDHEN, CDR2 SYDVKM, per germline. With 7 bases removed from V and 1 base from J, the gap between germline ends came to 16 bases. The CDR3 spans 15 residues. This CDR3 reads CASTKSGTQNTEAFF. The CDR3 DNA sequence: TGTGCCAGCACAAAGTCCGGGACACAGAACACTGAAGCTTTCTTT.

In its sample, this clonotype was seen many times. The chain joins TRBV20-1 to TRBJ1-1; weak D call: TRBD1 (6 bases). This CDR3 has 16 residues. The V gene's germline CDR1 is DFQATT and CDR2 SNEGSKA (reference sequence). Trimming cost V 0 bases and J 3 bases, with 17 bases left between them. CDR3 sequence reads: CSARDWGRGEDTEAFF. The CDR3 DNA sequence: TGCAGTGCTAGAGATTGGGGCAGGGGCGAGGACACTGAAGCTTTCTTT.

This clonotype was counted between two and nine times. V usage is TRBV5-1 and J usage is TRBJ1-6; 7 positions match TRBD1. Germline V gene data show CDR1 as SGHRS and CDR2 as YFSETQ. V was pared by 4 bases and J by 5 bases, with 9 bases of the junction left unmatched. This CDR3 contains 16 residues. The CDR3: CASSKFDRADNSPLHF. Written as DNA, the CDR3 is TGCGCCAGCAGCAAATTTGACAGGGCCGATAATTCACCCCTCCACTTT.

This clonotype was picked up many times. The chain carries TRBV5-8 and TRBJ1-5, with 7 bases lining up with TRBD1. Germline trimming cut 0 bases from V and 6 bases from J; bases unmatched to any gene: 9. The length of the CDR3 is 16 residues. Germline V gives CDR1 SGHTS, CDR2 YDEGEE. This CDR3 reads CASSLGLTGDGQPQHF. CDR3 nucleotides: TGTGCCAGCAGCTTGGGTCTCACAGGGGATGGTCAGCCCCAGCATTTT. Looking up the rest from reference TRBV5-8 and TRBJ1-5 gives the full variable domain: EAGVTQSPTHLIKTRGQQATLRCSPISGHTSVYWYQQALGLGLQFLLWYDEGEERNRGNFPPRFSGRQFPNYSSELNVNALELEDSALYLCASSLGLTGDGQPQHFGDGTRLSIL.

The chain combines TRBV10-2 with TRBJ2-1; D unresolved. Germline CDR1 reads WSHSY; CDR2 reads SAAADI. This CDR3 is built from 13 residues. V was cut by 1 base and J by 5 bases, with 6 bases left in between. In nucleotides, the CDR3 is TGCGCCAGCAGTGAGTTCGAAAACAATGAGCAGTTCTTC. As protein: CASSEFENNEQFF.

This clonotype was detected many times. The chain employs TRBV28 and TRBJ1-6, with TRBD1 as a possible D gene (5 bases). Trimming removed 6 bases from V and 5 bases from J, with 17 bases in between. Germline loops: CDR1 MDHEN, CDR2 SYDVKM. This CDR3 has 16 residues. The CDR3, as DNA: TGTGCCAGCAGGCCATTAGGGGTTGGCCATAATTCACCCCTCCACTTT. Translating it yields CASRPLGVGHNSPLHF.

CDR3 region: CASSYSRLGEQYF. The DNA of the CDR3 is TGTGCCAGCAGTTACTCGAGGTTAGGGGAGCAGTACTTC. V and J are TRBV6-6 and TRBJ2-7; D ambiguous. CDR3 length: 13 amino acids. Germline V gene sequence: CDR1 MNHNY, CDR2 SVGAGI (reference sequence). Between the trimmed V and J ends, which lost 0 bases and 7 bases, there was a span of 10 bases.